This T cell receptor (beta chain) appears in the sequencing data of a study of patients and donors after allogeneic stem cell transplantation. CDR1 and CDR2 from the germline V gene are SQVTM and ANQGSEA. The CDR3 runs 14 residues. Trimming took off 6 bases at V and 1 base at J, with 15 bases between the two ends. MiXCR, applied by TCRdb to the RT-PCR reads, yields one record per CDR3 protein. Here the sample spans approximately 140,000 distinct CDR3 sequences, 30% to 45% being singletons. J is TRBJ1-1 and V is TRBV29-1; tentative D call: TRBD1 (5 bases). This sequence was found in a human donor who was either an allogeneic HSCT recipient or a stem cell or donor lymphocyte infusion donor (not recorded which). It is not recorded whose cells these are; they may come from a transplant donor. The sample consisted of blood, either unsorted or a sorted T cell fraction (not recorded which). The CDR3 nucleotides read TGCAGCGTCGCCGTTTACCAGGGGAACACTGAAGCTTTCTTT. It specifies CSVAVYQGNTEAFF.